Below are 4 T cell receptor beta chains sequenced from a single sample in a study of T cells in Graves' hyperthyroidism and ophthalmopathy. What was amplified from RNA transcripts were TCR beta CDR3 regions. HTBI primers were used for first-round RT-PCR of the TCR CDR3. TCRdb independently ran MiXCR on the multiplex PCR reads; one entry per CDR3 protein. The table shows more than 350,000 distinct CDR3 sequences, with approximately 17% occurring only once. The sequencing input was blood. All receptors derive from a woman under 40 with Graves' hyperthyroidism that later progressed to Graves' ophthalmopathy.

Of note for this clonotype: Because it lacks the conserved phenylalanine or tryptophan at the end, this CDR3 is likely a read error. J is TRBJ1-5 and V is TRBV19; D not resolved. Per germline, CDR1 LNHDA and CDR2 SQIVND (reference sequence). This CDR3 spans 12 amino acids. Trimming left V 3 bases short and J 4 bases short, with 4 bases between. CDR3 nucleotide sequence: TGTGCCAGTAGTATTCTTAATCAGCCCCAGCATCTT. The encoded protein is CASSILNQPQHL.

This clonotype has only a few counts. The J gene is TRBJ1-2, the V gene TRBV28; unclear D gene. There are 12 residues in the CDR3. Germline CDR1 and CDR2: MDHEN and SYDVKM. Trimming stripped 3 bases from V and 4 bases from J, with 6 bases between. CDR3 nucleotides: TGTGCCAGCAGTTTGAACCGCTATGGCTACACCTTC. Its protein is CASSLNRYGYTF.

V usage is TRBV5-1 and J usage is TRBJ2-7, with 8 bases aligning to TRBD1. CDR3 length: 15 amino acids. Looked up from germline, CDR1 is SGHRS and CDR2 is YFSETQ. V shed 4 bases, J shed 0 bases, and the junction held 6 bases outside the gene matches. CDR3 loop: CASSLTGGISYEQYF. CDR3 sequence (DNA): TGCGCCAGCAGCCTCACAGGGGGGATCTCCTACGAGCAGTACTTC.

This clonotype was observed at least ten times. The rearrangement links TRBV28 to TRBJ2-7; 7 bases are a match to TRBD2. Germline loops: CDR1 MDHEN, CDR2 SYDVKM. There are 15 residues in the CDR3. V shed 7 bases, J shed 0 bases, and the junction held 9 bases outside the gene matches. Here the CDR3 DNA reads TGTGCCAGCACCCCCTGGGGGGGAACCTCCTACGAGCAGTACTTC. Translated: CASTPWGGTSYEQYF. Full variable domain (outside the CDR3, taken from reference TRBV28 and TRBJ2-7): DVKVTQSSRYLVKRTGEKVFLECVQDMDHENMFWYRQDPGLGLRLIYFSYDVKMKEKGDIPEGYSVSREKKERFSLILESASTNQTSMYLCASTPWGGTSYEQYFGPGTRLTVT.